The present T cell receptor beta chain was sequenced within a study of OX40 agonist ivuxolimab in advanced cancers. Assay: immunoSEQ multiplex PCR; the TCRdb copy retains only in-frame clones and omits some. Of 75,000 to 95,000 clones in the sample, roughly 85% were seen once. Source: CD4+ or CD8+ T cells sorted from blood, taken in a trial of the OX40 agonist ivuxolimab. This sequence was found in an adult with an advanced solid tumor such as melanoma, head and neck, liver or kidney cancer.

DNA for the CDR3: TGTGCCAGCAGCTTAGCGTCAGGGCACATTCAGTACTTC. Its translation: CASSLASGHIQYF. The chain employs TRBV11-1 and TRBJ2-4; D is possibly TRBD1 (5 bases). Deletions cut 0 bases from V and 8 bases from J, with 8 bases between. The CDR3 loop spans 13 amino acids. Germline CDR1 reads SGHAT; CDR2 reads FQDESV (reference sequence). Together with reference TRBV11-1 and TRBJ2-4, the CDR3 gives the full variable domain: EAEVAQSPRYKITEKSQAVAFWCDPISGHATLYWYRQILGQGPELLVQFQDESVVDDSQLPKDRFSAERLKGVDSTLKIQPAELGDSAMYLCASSLASGHIQYFGAGTRLSVL.